Below are 11 T cell receptor beta chains sequenced from a single sample in a study of T cell clones after liver transplantation. Only in-frame clones appear in the TCRdb table, and some are missing; sequencing was by immunoSEQ multiplex PCR. The sample contains about 75,000 clones, 80% to 85% of which appear only once. The sequences come from CD4+ T cells from blood, collected around 50 months after liver transplant. These receptor sequences come from a human patient who received a liver transplant. Some of these T cells may belong to the graft donor.

V and J are TRBV28 and TRBJ2-5; 7 bases match TRBD2. From germline, CDR1 is MDHEN and CDR2 SYDVKM. Losses at the gene ends were 5 bases for V and 5 bases for J; bases not matched to a gene: 2. CDR3 size: 12 residues. The CDR3 DNA reads as TGTGCCAGCAGTCGCGGGAGTGAGACCCAGTACTTC. Residues: CASSRGSETQYF.

The gene calls are TRBV10-1 and TRBJ2-5, with D perhaps given as TRBD1 or TRBD2 (5 bases each). V was shortened by 2 bases and J by 4 bases, with 23 bases between the two germline ends. Germline lookup yields CDR1 WNHNN and CDR2 SYGVQD (reference sequence). The CDR3 is 18 residues long. In nucleotides, the CDR3 is TGCGCCAGCAGTGAGCGACAGAAAGAGGGTAGTTCCGGAGAGACCCAGTACTTC. Protein sequence: CASSERQKEGSSGETQYF.

This clone was recorded only once. The gene calls are TRBV28 and TRBJ1-4; a possible D gene is TRBD1 (5 bases). Germline V CDR1 and CDR2: MDHEN, SYDVKM. There are 13 residues in the CDR3. Trimming took 9 bases from V and 2 from J, leaving 10 bases between them. The CDR3 DNA follows: TGTGCCAGTTCTGAGGGGACTAATGAAAAACTGTTTTTT. It codes for CASSEGTNEKLFF.

This chain joins TRBV28 and TRBJ2-1, with D possibly being TRBD2 (6 bases). The CDR3 length is 16 residues. V was pared by 2 bases and J by 8 bases, with 19 bases between. The germline gives CDR1 MDHEN, CDR2 SYDVKM. The CDR3 is CASSLIGEALKHEQFF. The CDR3 nucleotides read TGTGCCAGCAGTTTAATCGGGGAGGCGCTTAAGCATGAGCAGTTCTTC.

CDR3 sequence reads: CASSLVAGASNEQFF. The CDR3 DNA reads TGCGCCAGCAGCTTGGTGGCGGGAGCTTCTAATGAGCAGTTCTTC. This chain links TRBV5-1 with TRBJ2-1; TRBD2 matches at 7 bases. Germline CDR1 reads SGHRS; CDR2 reads YFSETQ. The CDR3 has 15 residues. The V gene end was trimmed by 0 bases and the J gene end by 7 bases; junction bases not matched to a gene: 7.

V gene TRBV5-1 combines with J gene TRBJ2-4; TRBD1 matches at 9 bases. The CDR3 has 14 residues. Germline assignment: CDR1 SGHRS and CDR2 YFSETQ. Germline trimming cut 7 bases from V and 2 bases from J; bases unmatched to any gene: 4. The CDR3 DNA reads TGCGCCAGCCGGACAGGGGATCCCAAAAACATTCAGTACTTC. Its protein product is CASRTGDPKNIQYF.

This chain connects TRBV19 to TRBJ1-2, with 7 bases fitting TRBD1. The CDR3 contains 15 residues. With V trimmed by 5 bases and J by 0 bases, 6 bases remained unmatched. Per the germline V gene, CDR1 is LNHDA and CDR2 is SQIVND (reference sequence). The CDR3 DNA reads as TGTGCCAGTAGTCCCCGGGACAGAACTAACTATGGCTACACCTTC. The encoded protein is CASSPRDRTNYGYTF.

The chain employs TRBV7-3 and TRBJ2-5; D might be TRBD1 or TRBD2, each matching 5 bases. V was trimmed by 1 base and J by 5 bases, leaving 17 bases between them. This CDR3 region has 16 residues. Per the germline V gene, CDR1 is SGHTA and CDR2 is FQGTGA. The CDR3 spells CASSLSRGTGTETQYF. The CDR3 bases are TGTGCCAGCAGCTTAAGTAGAGGGACGGGGACCGAGACCCAGTACTTC.

The chain combines TRBV11-3 with TRBJ2-7; no clear D. Germline loops: CDR1 SGHNT, CDR2 YENEEA. V lost 2 bases to trimming and J lost 0 bases, with 8 bases between them. The CDR3 is made up of 14 amino acids. CDR3 amino acids: CASSLSASSYEQYF. CDR3 bases: TGTGCCAGCAGCTTATCGGCCAGCTCCTACGAGCAGTACTTC.

The chain has TRBV5-4 and TRBJ2-3, with TRBD2 as a possible D gene (5 bases). In germline, CDR1 is SGHNT, CDR2 YYREEE (reference sequence). V was cut by 2 bases and J by 5 bases, with 15 bases left in between. The CDR3 contains 15 residues. The CDR3 region has the DNA TGTGCCAGCAGCTTAAGTAGCGCACGGCTAGATACGCAGTATTTT. As protein: CASSLSSARLDTQYF.

This clone was seen just once. The gene calls are TRBV18 and TRBJ2-2; possible D gene TRBD1, 6 bases. The germline CDR1 and CDR2 sequences are KGHSH and LQKENI. This CDR3 is 14 amino acids long. The V gene lost 6 bases and the J gene lost 1 base, with 9 bases spanning the gap. CDR3 in amino acids: CASSQDRNTGELFF. The CDR3 DNA reads as TGTGCCAGCTCTCAGGACAGGAACACCGGGGAGCTGTTTTTT. Together with reference TRBV18 and TRBJ2-2, the CDR3 gives the full variable domain: NAGVMQNPRHLVRRRGQEARLRCSPMKGHSHVYWYRQLPEEGLKFMVYLQKENIIDESGMPKERFSAEFPKEGPSILRIQQVVRGDSAAYFCASSQDRNTGELFFGEGSRLTVL.